This entry is about one T cell receptor (beta chain). Its antigen is undetermined. The CDR3 contains 13 residues. Germline values: CDR1 LNHNV, CDR2 YYDKDF (reference sequence). The V end lost 5 bases, the J end lost 7 bases, and 15 bases lay between the germline ends. This entry is derived from a study of shared clonotypes between healthy human individuals. Regarding the study as a whole: Of the naive CD4 clonotypes, roughly 5% were shared across several donors. Incomplete sequencing of sorted subsets was indicated by rarefaction despite large depth.

Clones were sequenced by immunoSEQ multiplex PCR, and TCRdb holds only the in-frame ones, with some missing. The table has roughly 1.4 million clones, about 98.5% seen once. This chain uses TRBV15 with TRBJ2-7, with D possibly matching TRBD1 (6 bases). The origin of this receptor is a young man in good health. Input material: naive CD4+ T cells sorted from blood. The subset: CD45RA+ positively selected. CDR3 residues: CATSRISTGEQYF. As DNA, the CDR3 is TGTGCCACCAGCCGCATAAGTACAGGGGAGCAGTACTTC. Full variable domain (rest looked up from reference TRBV15 and TRBJ2-7): DAMVIQNPRYQVTQFGKPVTLSCSQTLNHNVMYWYQQKSSQAPKLLFHYYDKDFNNEADTPDNFQSRRPNTSFCFLDIRSPGLGDTAMYLCATSRISTGEQYFGPGTRLTVT.